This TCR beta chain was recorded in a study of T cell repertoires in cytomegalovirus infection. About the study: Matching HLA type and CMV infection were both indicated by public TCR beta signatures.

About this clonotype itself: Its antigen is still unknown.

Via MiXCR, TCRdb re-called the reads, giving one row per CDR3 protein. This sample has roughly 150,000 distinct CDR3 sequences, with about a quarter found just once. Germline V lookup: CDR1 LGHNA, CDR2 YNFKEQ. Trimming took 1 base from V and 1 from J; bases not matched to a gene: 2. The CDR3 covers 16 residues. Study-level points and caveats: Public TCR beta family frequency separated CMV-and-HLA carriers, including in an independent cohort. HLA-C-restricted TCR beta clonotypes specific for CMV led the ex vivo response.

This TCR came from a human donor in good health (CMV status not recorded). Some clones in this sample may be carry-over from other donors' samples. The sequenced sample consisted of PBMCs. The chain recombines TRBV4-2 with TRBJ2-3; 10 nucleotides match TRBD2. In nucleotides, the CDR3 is TGTGCCAGCAGCCAAGTAGCGGGGGGACGCACAGATACGCAGTATTTT. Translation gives CASSQVAGGRTDTQYF.